This entry lists 12 T cell receptor beta chains sequenced from one sample in a study of T cell responses to AZD1222 COVID-19 vaccine. Generated by immunoSEQ multiplex PCR, the TCRdb table keeps only in-frame clones and is missing some. This sample has about 56,000 clones, with 88% found just once. This specimen was peripheral blood, taken on day 0 of AZD1222 vaccination. These receptors all stem from an adult in good health.

The chain combines TRBV7-9 with TRBJ1-1; tentative D call: TRBD1 (5 bases). The CDR3 is made up of 12 amino acids. The germline CDR1 and CDR2 sequences are SEHNR and FQNEAQ (reference sequence). The germline V and J ends were trimmed by 5 bases and 6 bases, with 10 bases remaining between them. In DNA form, the CDR3 reads TGTGCCAGCAGCCTCCGGGGGTCTGAAGCTTTCTTT. It codes for CASSLRGSEAFF.

The V and J genes are TRBV5-6 and TRBJ1-2; no reliable D call. The CDR3 is made up of 12 amino acids. The V end lost 4 bases, the J end lost 8 bases, and 12 bases lay between the germline ends. Germline V gene data show CDR1 as SGHDT and CDR2 as YYEEEE. The CDR3 DNA reads as TGTGCCAGCAGCCTCGCTAGGCGCGGCTACACCTTC. Protein product: CASSLARRGYTF.

This clone was observed a few times. The chain recombines TRBV11-1 with TRBJ1-1; D is unresolved. Between the trimmed V and J ends, which lost 8 bases and 6 bases, there was a span of 19 bases. The germline gives CDR1 SGHAT, CDR2 FQDESV (reference sequence). CDR3 length equals 14 residues. The CDR3 sequence: CASVGGGTTAEAFF. Written as DNA, the CDR3 is TGTGCCAGCGTGGGAGGCGGAACCACCGCTGAAGCTTTCTTT.

The rearrangement links TRBV29-1 to TRBJ1-2, with 7 bases matching TRBD1. The germline gives CDR1 SQVTM, CDR2 ANQGSEA. After removal of 7 bases from V and 7 bases from J, the junction contained 15 bases not matched to a gene. This CDR3 comprises 14 residues. The CDR3, as DNA: TGCAGCGCACCTTCCGGGACAGTAAAGGGTGGCTACACCTTC. Amino acid sequence: CSAPSGTVKGGYTF.

The chain has TRBV29-1 and TRBJ2-1; TRBD1 matches 10 bases. The CDR3 has 15 residues. V shed 5 bases and J 6 bases; nucleotides not matched to a gene: 10. Germline V lookup: CDR1 SQVTM, CDR2 ANQGSEA. CDR3 in DNA: TGCAGCGTTAGTCCCCGGGACAGGGGAGGCAATGAGCAGTTCTTC. Translated: CSVSPRDRGGNEQFF.

The rearrangement links TRBV11-3 to TRBJ2-7; 7 bases line up with TRBD1. The CDR3 extends over 15 amino acids. V trimming: 5 bases; J trimming: 6 bases; junction bases outside the gene matches: 13. Germline-derived CDR1 and CDR2 are SGHNT and YENEEA. CDR3 nucleotides: TGTGCCAGCAGCCAACAGGGGATTGAAGCTCGCGAGCAGTACTTC. Its translation is CASSQQGIEAREQYF.

The rearrangement links TRBV9 to TRBJ1-6; D is unclear. CDR1 and CDR2 from the germline V gene are SGDLS and YYNGEE. Trimming removed 0 bases from V and 5 bases from J, with 9 bases in between. The CDR3 extends over 15 amino acids. The CDR3 nucleotides are TGTGCCAGCAGCGTAGGGGCGTGGGATAATTCACCCCTCCACTTT. Protein: CASSVGAWDNSPLHF.

The V gene is TRBV11-3, the J gene TRBJ2-5, with no clear D. The germline V gene has CDR1 SGHNT and CDR2 YENEEA. V was pared by 4 bases and J by 1 base, with 10 bases between. This CDR3 is built from 14 residues. CDR3 amino acids: CASSSDPVQETQYF. CDR3 sequence (DNA): TGTGCCAGCAGCTCGGACCCGGTCCAAGAGACCCAGTACTTC.

The chain carries TRBV7-2 and TRBJ2-1; D unclear. Germline CDR1 is SGHTA and CDR2 is FQGNSA. Trimming removed 1 base at V and 6 bases at J, with 4 bases between. The CDR3 covers 12 residues. The CDR3 sequence is CASSLVRNEQFF. The CDR3 nucleotides read TGTGCCAGCAGCTTAGTCCGCAATGAGCAGTTCTTC.

This chain joins TRBV29-1 and TRBJ2-1, with a possible D match to TRBD2 (6 bases). Germline-derived CDR1 and CDR2 are SQVTM and ANQGSEA. Trimming removed 6 bases from V and 3 bases from J, with 9 bases in between. CDR3 length equals 12 residues. CDR3 sequence (DNA): TGCAGCGTGGGAGGACACTACAATGAGCAGTTCTTC. It yields the protein CSVGGHYNEQFF.

This clone was observed a handful of times. This chain links TRBV19 with TRBJ2-7; 11 bases line up with TRBD1. Looked up from germline, CDR1 is LNHDA and CDR2 is SQIVND (reference sequence). This CDR3 region has 15 residues. Losses at the gene ends were 6 bases for V and 2 bases for J; bases not matched to a gene: 6. The CDR3 loop is CASRVGTGGPYEQYF. The CDR3, as DNA: TGTGCCAGTAGGGTCGGGACAGGGGGTCCCTACGAGCAGTACTTC.

The V call is TRBV19, the J call TRBJ1-5; TRBD1 matches 11 bases. V trimming: 3 bases; J trimming: 2 bases; junction bases outside the gene matches: 0. Germline V gene lookup returns CDR1 LNHDA and CDR2 SQIVND (reference sequence). The CDR3 length is 15 residues. The CDR3 nucleotides are TGTGCCAGTAGTATGGGACAGGGGGGCAATCAGCCCCAGCATTTT. Translated: CASSMGQGGNQPQHF. Using reference TRBV19 and TRBJ1-5 for the parts outside the CDR3, the full variable domain is DGGITQSPKYLFRKEGQNVTLSCEQNLNHDAMYWYRQDPGQGLRLIYYSQIVNDFQKGDIAEGYSVSREKKESFPLTVTSAQKNPTAFYLCASSMGQGGNQPQHFGDGTRLSIL.